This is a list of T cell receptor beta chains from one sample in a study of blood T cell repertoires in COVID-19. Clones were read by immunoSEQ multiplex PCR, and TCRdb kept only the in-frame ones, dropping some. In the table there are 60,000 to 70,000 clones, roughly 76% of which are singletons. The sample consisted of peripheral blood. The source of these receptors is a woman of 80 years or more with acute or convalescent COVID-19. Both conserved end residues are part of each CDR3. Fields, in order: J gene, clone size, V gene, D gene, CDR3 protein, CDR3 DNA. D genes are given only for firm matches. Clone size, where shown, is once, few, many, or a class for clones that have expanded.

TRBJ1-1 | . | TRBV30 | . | CAWSKRTPNTEAFF | TGTGCCTGGAGTAAACGGACACCGAACACTGAAGCTTTCTTT
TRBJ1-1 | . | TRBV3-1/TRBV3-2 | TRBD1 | CASSLGQGAPEAFF | TGTGCCAGCAGCCTAGGACAGGGGGCCCCTGAAGCTTTCTTT
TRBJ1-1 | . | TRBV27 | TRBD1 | CASTRFKVGGHNTEAFF | TGTGCCAGCACCCGGTTTAAGGTAGGGGGCCATAACACTGAAGCTTTCTTT
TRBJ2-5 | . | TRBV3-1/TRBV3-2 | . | CASSLSEEPFQETQYF | TGTGCCAGCAGCCTAAGCGAAGAGCCTTTCCAAGAGACCCAGTACTTC
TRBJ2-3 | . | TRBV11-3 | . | CASSKSYRDTQYF | TGTGCCAGCAGCAAGTCGTACAGGGATACGCAGTATTTT
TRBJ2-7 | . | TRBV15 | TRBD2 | CATSASGRVEQYF | TGTGCCACCAGCGCTAGCGGGAGGGTCGAGCAGTACTTC
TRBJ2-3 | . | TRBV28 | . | CASSFQSGSSTDTQYF | TGTGCCAGCAGTTTTCAGAGCGGTTCTAGCACAGATACGCAGTATTTT
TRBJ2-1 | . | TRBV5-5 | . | CASSLGLGGQGEQFF | TGTGCCAGCAGCTTGGGGCTAGGGGGTCAGGGTGAGCAGTTCTTC
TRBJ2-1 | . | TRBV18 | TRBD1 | CASSPPGTGFYNEQFF | TGTGCCAGCTCACCACCGGGGACAGGGTTCTACAATGAGCAGTTCTTC
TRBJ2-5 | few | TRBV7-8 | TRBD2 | CASSLLKPGLAGGMGETQYF | TGTGCCAGCAGCTTGTTGAAACCGGGACTAGCGGGAGGAATGGGGGAGACCCAGTACTTC
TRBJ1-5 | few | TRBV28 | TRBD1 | CASRSSGTGRPQHF | TGTGCCAGCAGATCGTCGGGGACAGGGAGGCCCCAGCATTTT
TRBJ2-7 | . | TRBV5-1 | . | CASSGRGTLAYEQYF | TGCGCCAGCAGTGGGAGGGGGACATTAGCCTACGAGCAGTACTTC
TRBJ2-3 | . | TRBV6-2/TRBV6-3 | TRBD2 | CASSETSGFISTDTQYF | TGTGCCAGCAGTGAGACTAGCGGGTTCATAAGCACAGATACGCAGTATTTT
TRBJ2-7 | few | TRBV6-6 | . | CASRDTASSYEQYF | TGTGCCAGCCGGGACACCGCAAGCTCCTACGAGCAGTACTTC
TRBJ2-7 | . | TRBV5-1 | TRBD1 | CASSLSGRQGLYEQYF | TGCGCCAGCAGCTTGTCGGGCCGACAGGGGCTCTACGAGCAGTACTTC
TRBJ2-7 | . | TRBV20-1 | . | CSASPSQGPTREQYF | TGCAGTGCTAGTCCCTCCCAGGGGCCAACCCGGGAGCAGTACTTC
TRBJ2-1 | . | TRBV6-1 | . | CASSEWTYNEQFF | TGTGCCAGCAGTGAATGGACTTACAATGAGCAGTTCTTC
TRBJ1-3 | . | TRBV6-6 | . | CASSGGNWGTIYF | TGTGCCAGCAGTGGAGGGAATTGGGGCACCATATATTTT
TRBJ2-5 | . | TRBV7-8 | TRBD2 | CASSLFGGGSRPGTQYF | TGTGCCAGCAGCTTATTTGGAGGCGGGAGTCGTCCGGGGACCCAGTACTTC
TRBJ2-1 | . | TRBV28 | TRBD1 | CASSAGTGHRGDEQFF | TGTGCCAGCAGTGCCGGGACAGGGCATCGGGGGGATGAGCAGTTCTTC